The source of this TCR beta chain is a study of spatial heterogeneity in lung cancer. On the study more broadly: Detection of beta-chain sequences consistently exceeded that of alpha-chain sequences. Tumor-region TCR transcript counts correlated strongly with a T cell module score from matched bulk RNA-seq.

TCRdb passed the 5' RACE reads through MiXCR, listing each CDR3 protein once. The sample consists of about 14,000 distinct CDR3 sequences, about 4.5% of them appearing once. This clonotype was seen ten or more times. Its antigen is not known. The library was built for alpha chains, so this beta chain is an off-target read and its size means little. Time point in this sample: sample taken at primary tumor resection. In each case, whole RNA from tumor, nontumor lung or frozen PBMC was sequenced unsorted. Study-level results: It was found that expanded intratumoral alpha and beta TCR counts tracked tumor mutation counts.

Looked up from germline, CDR1 is SEHNR and CDR2 is FQNEAQ (reference sequence). The CDR3 consists of 12 residues. V was clipped by 4 bases and J by 3 bases, with 6 bases between them. This chain connects TRBV7-9 to TRBJ1-1; no reliable D call. This material consisted of lung tumor tissue, taken at surgery. The TCR sequence derives from a female donor with early-stage non-small cell lung cancer. CDR3: CASSSDYTEAFF. The CDR3 DNA follows: TGTGCCAGCAGCTCCGATTACACTGAAGCTTTCTTT.